This T cell receptor beta chain originates from a study of blood T cell repertoires in COVID-19. Across the whole study: Specimens from acute and convalescent COVID-19 originated in the United States, Italy and Spain.

The authors' processing: For nucleated cells, counts were estimated from reference gene primer amplification. This table comes from immunoSEQ multiplex PCR, and its TCRdb copy is limited to in-frame clones, with some not included. The V and J calls and clone size were taken over from that table, and D and trimming were inferred from the DNA. The repertoire includes around 250,000 clones, 75% to 90% of them detected once, and around 4% sits in the top ten. The V end was cut by 3 bases, the J end by 1 base, with 12 bases between. CDR1 and CDR2 (germline): KGHSH, LQKENI. The CDR3 loop spans 15 amino acids.

This clonotype originated in a woman between 25 and 40 years old who had recovered from COVID-19. What was sequenced was PBMCs or T cells enriched from blood (not recorded which). V and J are TRBV18 and TRBJ1-1, with D possibly TRBD1 on 5 matching bases. As DNA, the CDR3 is TGTGCCAGCTCACCGTATACTACAGGGAACACTGAAGCTTTCTTT. Translated, it gives CASSPYTTGNTEAFF.